The 12 T cell receptor beta chains presented below share a single source sample, sequenced in a study of cytomegalovirus exposure and HLA in healthy donors. Both 60 Vbeta primers and 13 Jbeta primers went into the PCR. TCRdb's copy holds only in-frame clones and misses some; the assay was immunoSEQ multiplex PCR. The sample includes over 150,000 clones, roughly 80% of them seen just once. Sequenced material: PBMCs. These receptors were taken from a woman between 50 and 59 years old in good health and CMV-seropositive.

V usage is TRBV7-9 and J usage is TRBJ2-1, with TRBD2 matching 7 bases. The CDR3 spans 16 residues. Germline CDR1 reads SEHNR; CDR2 reads FQNEAQ (reference sequence). V trimming: 5 bases; J trimming: 6 bases; junction bases outside the gene matches: 13. DNA for the CDR3: TGTGCCAGCAGCCCCCCAGGATGGGGGGGAAGCAATGAGCAGTTCTTC. This codes for CASSPPGWGGSNEQFF.

This clone was seen a single time. The rearrangement joins TRBV5-1 to TRBJ2-5, with 7 nucleotides matching TRBD1. Germline CDR1 is SGHRS and CDR2 is YFSETQ. J lost 2 bases, V lost 4 bases, and 5 bases had no gene match. This CDR3 spans 14 amino acids. CDR3 protein: CASSAGQAQETQYF. CDR3 in DNA: TGCGCCAGCAGCGCCGGACAGGCTCAAGAGACCCAGTACTTC.

CDR3 in DNA: TGTGCCAGCAGCTCCTGGGGGGGGAGCTCCTACAATGAGCAGTTCTTC. It is translated as CASSSWGGSSYNEQFF. The chain carries TRBV7-2 and TRBJ2-1; 7 nucleotides align to TRBD2. Per germline, CDR1 SGHTA and CDR2 FQGNSA. CDR3 length: 16 residues. The V and J ends lost 4 bases and 0 bases, in that order; junction bases with no gene match: 6.

The chain couples TRBV5-4 to TRBJ2-5, with D possibly being TRBD2 (5 bases). Germline assignment: CDR1 SGHNT and CDR2 YYREEE (reference sequence). V lost 4 bases, J lost 1 base, and 14 bases lay in between. The CDR3 spans 15 residues. The CDR3 spells CASSPEVASQETQYF. DNA of the CDR3: TGTGCCAGCAGCCCCGAAGTAGCGAGCCAAGAGACCCAGTACTTC. Complete variable domain (other parts from reference TRBV5-4 and TRBJ2-5): ETGVTQSPTHLIKTRGQQVTLRCSSQSGHNTVSWYQQALGQGPQFIFQYYREEENGRGNFPPRFSGLQFPNYSSELNVNALELDDSALYLCASSPEVASQETQYFGPGTRLLVL.

The chain joins TRBV15 to TRBJ1-1; D might be TRBD1 (5 bases). V gave up 1 base and J gave up 4 bases, with 13 bases separating them. CDR1 LNHNV and CDR2 YYDKDF come from the germline V gene (reference sequence). The CDR3 has 15 amino acids. The DNA of the CDR3 is TGTGCCACCAGCAGAGGGGGCCAGGGCGTCACTGAAGCTTTCTTT. Translated: CATSRGGQGVTEAFF.

The V call is TRBV18, the J call TRBJ2-3, with a tentative D call TRBD2 (6 bases). V was cut by 6 bases and J by 0 bases, with 16 bases left in between. The CDR3 contains 16 residues. CDR1 is KGHSH, CDR2 LQKENI, per germline. CDR3 protein: CASSPPRAGSTDTQYF. CDR3 sequence (DNA): TGTGCCAGCTCCCCCCCGAGGGCGGGGAGCACAGATACGCAGTATTTT.

V gene TRBV11-2 combines with J gene TRBJ2-1; the D gene is possibly TRBD2 (6 bases). V was pared by 5 bases and J by 8 bases, with 22 bases between. This CDR3 has 16 amino acids. The germline V gene has CDR1 SGHAT and CDR2 FQNNGV. CDR3 coding DNA: TGTGCCAGCAGCCTCTGGACTAACCCTTTAAGCGATGAGCAGTTCTTC. Encoded protein: CASSLWTNPLSDEQFF.

The chain uses TRBV7-9 and TRBJ1-2; 7 bases fit TRBD1. The CDR3 totals 14 residues. V shed 1 base and J 7 bases; nucleotides not matched to a gene: 6. Germline values: CDR1 SEHNR, CDR2 FQNEAQ (reference sequence). The CDR3 sequence is CASSLVEGAVGYTF. For the CDR3, the DNA is TGTGCCAGCAGCTTAGTCGAGGGGGCAGTTGGCTACACCTTC. The whole variable domain, remainder taken from reference TRBV7-9 and TRBJ1-2, is DTGVSQNPRHKITKRGQNVTFRCDPISEHNRLYWYRQTLGQGPEFLTYFQNEAQLEKSRLLSDRFSAERPKGSFSTLEIQRTEQGDSAMYLCASSLVEGAVGYTFGSGTRLTVV.

This clone occurred once. The genes are TRBV2 and TRBJ1-5; D possibly corresponds to TRBD1 (6 bases). Trimming removed 8 bases from V and 0 bases from J, with 11 bases in between. The germline gives CDR1 SNHLY, CDR2 FYNNEI. The CDR3 sequence is 14 residues long. Written as DNA, the CDR3 is TGTGCCAGCCGACAGGCTGATAGCAATCAGCCCCAGCATTTT. Translated, it gives CASRQADSNQPQHF.

This rearrangement joins TRBV7-8 to TRBJ2-6; no clear D gene. CDR3 size: 17 residues. V was clipped by 2 bases and J by 4 bases, with 15 bases between them. Per the germline V gene, CDR1 is SGHVS and CDR2 is FQNEAQ. In DNA, the CDR3 is TGTGCCAGCAGCTTATTTGGCCCCCGCACCGGGGCCAACGTCCTGACTTTC. As protein: CASSLFGPRTGANVLTF.

This clone turned up a few times. The gene calls are TRBV7-8 and TRBJ2-3; no clear D. The germline gives CDR1 SGHVS, CDR2 FQNEAQ. This CDR3 comprises 14 residues. Trimming took off 6 bases at V and 1 base at J, with 11 bases between the two ends. CDR3 DNA: TGTGCCAGCAGTTCCCTGAGCGGCACAGATACGCAGTATTTT. It specifies CASSSLSGTDTQYF.

There are a few counts of this clone. The chain combines TRBV19 with TRBJ2-7; D is perhaps TRBD2 (5 bases). Germline V lookup: CDR1 LNHDA, CDR2 SQIVND (reference sequence). The germline V and J ends were trimmed by 3 bases and 5 bases, with 8 bases remaining between them. This CDR3 contains 12 residues. Here the CDR3 reads CASSMLRDEQYF. DNA of the CDR3: TGTGCCAGTAGTATGTTGAGGGACGAGCAGTACTTC.